This record covers a single T cell receptor beta chain. As yet, its antigen is unknown. The data were taken from a study of cytomegalovirus exposure and HLA in healthy donors. Broader study findings: In a later analysis, at a false discovery rate of 0.05, fewer than 20,000 TCR beta sequences were associated with HLA alleles. Likely technical artifact: a cluster of highly shared sequence variants. Reports state that TCR beta sequences accurately predicted most subjects' HLA-A and HLA-B alleles.

V was pared by 7 bases and J by 2 bases, with 15 bases between. CDR1 is SNHLY, CDR2 FYNNEI, per germline. The CDR3 consists of 14 residues. 13 Jbeta primers and 60 Vbeta primers were used for the PCR. Sequencing used immunoSEQ multiplex PCR; TCRdb keeps in-frame clones, though not all of them. The sample has about 210,000 clones, over 65% seen once. The chain recombines TRBV2 with TRBJ2-7, with a tentative D call TRBD1 (6 bases). The origin of this receptor is a man between 35 and 55 years old in good health and CMV-seropositive. Sequencing input: PBMCs. The CDR3 DNA reads TGTGCCAGCACACCACGGGACAAAACCTACGAGCAGTACTTC. As protein: CASTPRDKTYEQYF.